This TCR beta chain appears in the sequencing data of a study of blood T cell repertoires in COVID-19. Background on the study: The United States, Italy and Spain provided the acute and convalescent COVID-19 samples. PBMCs, B-cell-depleted T cells, or T cells were the source of the cDNA or gDNA that made up the material.

Original analysis: It was from reference gene primer amplification that nucleated cell counts were estimated. Using immunoSEQ multiplex PCR, the repertoire was profiled, and TCRdb retains in-frame clones only, with some absent. From that table come the V and J calls and clone size; the DNA was used to work out D and trimming. The table has some 100,000 clones, almost 90% seen once; the top ten hold about 8%. CDR3 length equals 14 residues. Germline V lookup: CDR1 LNHNV, CDR2 YYDKDF (reference sequence). V lost 4 bases and J lost 2; bases outside the gene matches: 3. The material sequenced was peripheral blood. The sequence was obtained from a woman aged 65 to 85 with acute or convalescent COVID-19. The chain couples TRBV15 to TRBJ2-7; 9 bases are a match to TRBD1. In nucleotides, the CDR3 is TGTGCCACCAGCAAGGACAGGGGCCCCTACGAGCAGTACTTC. It specifies CATSKDRGPYEQYF. Using reference TRBV15 and TRBJ2-7 for the parts outside the CDR3, the full variable domain is DAMVIQNPRYQVTQFGKPVTLSCSQTLNHNVMYWYQQKSSQAPKLLFHYYDKDFNNEADTPDNFQSRRPNTSFCFLDIRSPGLGDTAMYLCATSKDRGPYEQYFGPGTRLTVT.